The 7 T cell receptor beta chains in this list originate from one sample, sequenced in a study of T cell responses to AZD1222 COVID-19 vaccine. This table comes from immunoSEQ multiplex PCR, and its TCRdb copy is limited to in-frame clones, with some not included. The sample consists of approximately 150,000 clones, less than 95% of them appearing once. The specimen comprised peripheral blood, sampled on day 0 of AZD1222 vaccination. The receptors come from an adult in good health.

The table lists this clone with a count of one. The rearrangement joins TRBV7-9 to TRBJ1-3; D is ambiguous. Deletions cut 8 bases from V and 4 bases from J, with 18 bases between. The CDR3 contains 15 residues. The germline V gene has CDR1 SEHNR and CDR2 FQNEAQ (reference sequence). The CDR3 bases are TGTGCCAGCCACCACCCGGGGAATTCGGGAAACACCATATATTTT. It yields the protein CASHHPGNSGNTIYF.

The rearrangement uses TRBV11-2 and TRBJ2-4; the D call may be TRBD1 or TRBD2 (5 bases each). V was clipped by 5 bases and J by 5 bases, with 7 bases between them. The V gene's germline CDR1 is SGHAT and CDR2 FQNNGV. The length of the CDR3 is 12 residues. This chain's CDR3 is CASSGTQNIQYF. DNA for the CDR3: TGTGCCAGCAGCGGGACGCAAAACATTCAGTACTTC.

The CDR3, as DNA: TGCGCCAGCAGCTTGGTTCCCGGACAGGGATATGGCTACACCTTC. Its translation: CASSLVPGQGYGYTF. V usage is TRBV5-1 and J usage is TRBJ1-2; TRBD1 aligns across 8 bases. The CDR3 spans 15 residues. Germline lookup yields CDR1 SGHRS and CDR2 YFSETQ. Trimming cost V 0 bases and J 5 bases; bases outside gene matches: 6. Using reference TRBV5-1 and TRBJ1-2 for the parts outside the CDR3, the full variable domain is KAGVTQTPRYLIKTRGQQVTLSCSPISGHRSVSWYQQTPGQGLQFLFEYFSETQRNKGNFPGRFSGRQFSNSRSEMNVSTLELGDSALYLCASSLVPGQGYGYTFGSGTRLTVV.

This chain links TRBV6-2 or TRBV6-3 with TRBJ2-5, with TRBD2 matching 7 bases. With V trimmed by 5 bases and J by 5 bases, 5 bases remained unmatched. The CDR3 loop spans 13 amino acids. Germline V CDR1 and CDR2: MNHEY, SVGEGT. The CDR3 bases are TGTGCCAGCAGTGGAACTAGCGTGGAGACCCAGTACTTC. Amino acid sequence: CASSGTSVETQYF.

The chain joins TRBV6-5 to TRBJ1-6, with a weak D call TRBD1 (5 bases). Trimming left V 5 bases short and J 7 bases short, with 15 bases between. The CDR3 consists of 15 residues. Germline values: CDR1 MNHEY, CDR2 SVGAGI. The CDR3 DNA sequence: TGTGCCAGCAGTAGCGGGGCCTTGGGGAATTCACCCCTCCACTTT. As protein: CASSSGALGNSPLHF.

The V gene is TRBV24-1, the J gene TRBJ1-1, with D possibly TRBD1 on 5 matching bases. V was trimmed by 7 bases and J by 3 bases, leaving 26 bases between them. The CDR3 runs 18 residues. CDR1 is KGHDR and CDR2 is SFDVKD in the germline V gene. The CDR3 DNA follows: TGTGCCACCAGGGGGCGGACATGGACCTTAGTCGTGGACACTGAAGCTTTCTTT. It encodes CATRGRTWTLVVDTEAFF.

The chain uses TRBV18 and TRBJ1-2, with D uncertain. V was trimmed by 3 bases and J by 4 bases, leaving 12 bases between them. The CDR3 consists of 14 residues. The germline V gene encodes CDR1 KGHSH and CDR2 LQKENI. This chain's CDR3 is CASSPSGDLYGYTF. The CDR3 nucleotides are TGTGCCAGCTCACCGTCAGGTGATCTCTATGGCTACACCTTC.